Below, 21 T cell receptor beta chains from the same sample are listed, as sequenced in a study of OX40 agonist ivuxolimab in advanced cancers. Produced via immunoSEQ multiplex PCR; TCRdb's table is partial and in-frame only. Of about 84,000 clones in the sample, roughly 89% are singletons; the top ten hold 0.19%. Sequencing was performed on CD4+ or CD8+ T cells sorted from blood, taken in a trial of the OX40 agonist ivuxolimab. The receptors come from an adult with an advanced solid tumor such as melanoma, head and neck, liver or kidney cancer.

V gene TRBV28 combines with J gene TRBJ1-1; a possible D gene is TRBD1 (5 bases). The CDR3 is 15 amino acids. Germline values: CDR1 MDHEN, CDR2 SYDVKM. The V and J ends lost 6 bases and 0 bases respectively, with 14 bases between them. This chain's CDR3 is CASRAGGAMNTEAFF. The CDR3 coding sequence is TGTGCCAGCAGGGCGGGTGGGGCTATGAACACTGAAGCTTTCTTT.

V is TRBV4-1 and J is TRBJ1-2; tentative D call: TRBD1 (5 bases). The CDR3 has 13 amino acids. Trimming cost V 0 bases and J 13 bases, with 15 bases left between them. CDR1 and CDR2 (germline): MGHRA, YSYEKL. CDR3 bases: TGCGCCAGCAGCCAAGATTGGGGCGAGAACCCCACCTTC. It encodes CASSQDWGENPTF.

CDR3: CAIGGVNSNQPQHF. In DNA form, the CDR3 reads TGTGCCATCGGTGGCGTTAATAGCAATCAGCCCCAGCATTTT. The rearrangement uses TRBV28 and TRBJ1-5; D is unclear. Germline CDR1 is MDHEN and CDR2 is SYDVKM. There are 14 residues in the CDR3. V dropped 10 bases and J dropped 0 bases, with 13 bases sitting between them.

The chain combines TRBV25-1 with TRBJ1-6, with TRBD1 as a possible D gene (5 bases). Trimming cost V 4 bases and J 7 bases, with 17 bases left between them. The CDR3 totals 16 residues. Germline values: CDR1 MGHDK, CDR2 SYGVNS. The CDR3 spells CASSAPPGRVNSPLHF. The CDR3 nucleotides are TGTGCCAGCAGTGCCCCTCCGGGACGGGTAAATTCACCCCTCCACTTT.

This clone has only one observation. V gene TRBV5-1 combines with J gene TRBJ2-5; D is perhaps TRBD1 (6 bases). The V end was cut by 5 bases, the J end by 5 bases, with 19 bases between. Per germline, CDR1 SGHRS and CDR2 YFSETQ. The CDR3 loop spans 15 amino acids. The DNA for the CDR3 is TGCGCCAGCAGGACAGGCACTCCGAATTGGGAGACCCAGTACTTC. It yields the protein CASRTGTPNWETQYF.

V gene TRBV10-1 combines with J gene TRBJ2-1; 9 positions match TRBD1. The germline CDR1 and CDR2 sequences are WNHNN and SYGVQD (reference sequence). Trimming cost V 9 bases and J 3 bases; bases outside gene matches: 3. This CDR3 comprises 13 residues. CDR3 protein: CASSGQGYNEQFF. The CDR3 DNA is TGCGCCAGTTCGGGACAGGGCTACAATGAGCAGTTCTTC.

V gene TRBV30 combines with J gene TRBJ1-3, with D tentatively TRBD1 (6 bases). The CDR3 spans 15 residues. With 0 bases removed from V and 4 bases from J, the gap between germline ends came to 13 bases. Germline V gene data show CDR1 as GTSNPN and CDR2 as SVGIG (reference sequence). The CDR3 bases are TGTGCCTGGAGTGTATCCGGGGGCAGGGGAAACACCATATATTTT. This codes for CAWSVSGGRGNTIYF. The entire variable domain, with the rest obtained from reference TRBV30 and TRBJ1-3, is as follows: SQTIHQWPATLVQPVGSPLSLECTVEGTSNPNLYWYRQAAGRGLQLLFYSVGIGQISSEVPQNLSASRPQDRQFILSSKKLLLSDSGFYLCAWSVSGGRGNTIYFGEGSWLTVV.

The chain is built from TRBV9 and TRBJ2-3; D is possibly TRBD1 (5 bases). V was shortened by 4 bases and J by 0 bases, with 15 bases between the two germline ends. The CDR3 has 16 amino acids. Germline V gene sequence: CDR1 SGDLS, CDR2 YYNGEE. CDR3 coding DNA: TGTGCCAGCAGCTTTACCCTCCAGGGTAGCACAGATACGCAGTATTTT. Translating it yields CASSFTLQGSTDTQYF.

The chain uses TRBV5-4 and TRBJ2-2; either TRBD1 or TRBD2 may supply D (5 bases each). The CDR3 is made up of 17 amino acids. The ends were cut back, 4 bases at V and 7 bases at J, with 23 bases in the middle. Germline V CDR1 and CDR2: SGHNT, YYREEE (reference sequence). The CDR3 nucleotides read TGTGCCAGCAGCCCATACCCCGGGACGGAAGGAAGCGGGGAGCTGTTTTTT. Protein: CASSPYPGTEGSGELFF.

The V gene is TRBV2, the J gene TRBJ2-3; D is possibly TRBD2 (6 bases). V was cut by 1 base and J by 5 bases, with 13 bases left in between. The CDR3 sequence is 15 residues long. Germline CDR1 SNHLY, CDR2 FYNNEI. Here the CDR3 reads CASSEVGGKIDTQYF. In DNA form, the CDR3 reads TGTGCCAGCAGTGAAGTAGGAGGGAAGATAGATACGCAGTATTTT.

This chain connects TRBV28 to TRBJ1-2, with a tentative D call TRBD1 (6 bases). V lost 3 bases to trimming and J lost 4 bases, with 18 bases between them. The CDR3 spans 16 residues. The germline V gene encodes CDR1 MDHEN and CDR2 SYDVKM. The CDR3 is CASSFGLGAMTYGYTF. The CDR3 DNA reads TGTGCCAGCAGTTTTGGCTTGGGGGCGATGACCTATGGCTACACCTTC.

The chain carries TRBV7-3 and TRBJ1-2; the match to TRBD1 covers 9 bases. Unmatched junction bases numbered 8, after V lost 5 bases and J lost 4 bases. Germline V CDR1 and CDR2: SGHTA, FQGTGA. This CDR3 has 15 residues. DNA of the CDR3: TGTGCCAGCAGCCAGGGACAGGGTAGGGCCTATGGCTACACCTTC. This codes for CASSQGQGRAYGYTF.

V usage is TRBV5-6 and J usage is TRBJ2-3; a possible D gene is TRBD2 (7 bases). The germline V gene encodes CDR1 SGHDT and CDR2 YYEEEE. The V end lost 4 bases, the J end lost 1 base, and 16 bases lay between the germline ends. The CDR3 has 16 residues. In DNA form, the CDR3 reads TGTGCCAGCAGCCCGGGGGGCGGGTTAGGCACAGATACGCAGTATTTT. This codes for CASSPGGGLGTDTQYF.

The chain is built from TRBV2 and TRBJ2-5, with a possible D match to TRBD1 (5 bases). CDR3 size: 15 residues. Trimming cost V 6 bases and J 5 bases, with 19 bases left between them. Germline CDR1 and CDR2: SNHLY and FYNNEI. CDR3 amino acids: CASRVTRERVETQYF. The CDR3 coding sequence is TGTGCCAGCAGAGTTACCAGGGAAAGGGTGGAGACCCAGTACTTC.

The chain joins TRBV7-9 to TRBJ1-4; D gene uncertain. Germline lookup yields CDR1 SEHNR and CDR2 FQNEAQ (reference sequence). The V and J ends lost 2 bases and 3 bases respectively, with 7 bases between them. The CDR3 is 14 residues long. CDR3 nucleotide sequence: TGTGCCAGCAGCTTAAGTCCAGCTAATGAAAAACTGTTTTTT. This translates into CASSLSPANEKLFF.

The chain recombines TRBV6-6 with TRBJ2-1; 9 positions agree with TRBD1. The CDR3 covers 14 residues. J lost 4 bases, V lost 6 bases, and 4 bases had no gene match. CDR1 and CDR2 (germline): MNHNY, SVGAGI (reference sequence). The CDR3 DNA reads TGTGCCAGCAGGGACAGGGGCTCGTACAATGAGCAGTTCTTC. Its translation is CASRDRGSYNEQFF.

This chain links TRBV7-3 with TRBJ2-3, with no clear D. The CDR3 sequence is 14 residues long. CDR1 is SGHTA and CDR2 is FQGTGA in the germline V gene. V was clipped by 1 base and J by 0 bases, with 5 bases between them. The CDR3 here is CASSLSFSTDTQYF. CDR3 bases: TGTGCCAGCAGCTTAAGCTTTAGCACAGATACGCAGTATTTT.

This clone was detected only a few times. This sequence joins TRBV5-4 and TRBJ2-2; D call uncertain. V was shortened by 0 bases and J by 6 bases, with 15 bases between the two germline ends. CDR1 and CDR2 (germline): SGHNT, YYREEE (reference sequence). There are 16 residues in the CDR3. This chain's CDR3 is CASSLGSGIVSGELFF. The CDR3, as DNA: TGTGCCAGCAGCTTGGGTTCAGGAATCGTCTCCGGGGAGCTGTTTTTT.

CDR3: CASKFRDSTEAFF. As DNA, the CDR3 is TGTGCCAGCAAATTTAGGGACAGCACTGAAGCTTTCTTT. The V and J genes are TRBV28 and TRBJ1-1, with 7 nucleotides matching TRBD1. Germline-derived CDR1 and CDR2 are MDHEN and SYDVKM. Germline trimming cut 7 bases from V and 4 bases from J; bases unmatched to any gene: 6. CDR3 length equals 13 residues.

The V gene is TRBV5-4, the J gene TRBJ2-2; 8 bases fit TRBD1. There are 16 residues in the CDR3. In germline, CDR1 is SGHNT, CDR2 YYREEE (reference sequence). V lost 3 bases, J lost 4 bases, and 8 bases stayed unmatched. CDR3 residues: CASSSGGQGRTGELFF. Written as DNA, the CDR3 is TGTGCCAGCAGCTCAGGCGGACAGGGACGCACCGGGGAGCTGTTTTTT.

V usage is TRBV5-1 and J usage is TRBJ1-2, with D possibly TRBD1 on 5 matching bases. Germline loops: CDR1 SGHRS, CDR2 YFSETQ. Trimming left V 4 bases short and J 0 bases short, with 13 bases between. This CDR3 spans 15 amino acids. In DNA, the CDR3 is TGCGCCAGCAGCGCGGGGAGGGACGCTAACTATGGCTACACCTTC. It yields the protein CASSAGRDANYGYTF. Full variable domain (outside the CDR3, taken from reference TRBV5-1 and TRBJ1-2): KAGVTQTPRYLIKTRGQQVTLSCSPISGHRSVSWYQQTPGQGLQFLFEYFSETQRNKGNFPGRFSGRQFSNSRSEMNVSTLELGDSALYLCASSAGRDANYGYTFGSGTRLTVV.